This T cell receptor beta chain was profiled in a study of T-cell memory formation after mild COVID-19 (dated by TCRdb to about 2021). With regard to the full study: Most TCR sequence clusters were specific to one of the two donors. Longitudinal TCRalpha and TCRbeta repertoire sequencing tracked T-cell clones expanding and contracting after mild COVID-19 in two donors. Two young, previously healthy adult volunteers, one female and one male, were included in the cohort.

Ficoll-Paque density gradient centrifugation was used to isolate PBMCs. From the cysteine through the phenylalanine, the CDR3 covers 15 amino acids. This entry keeps only the CDR3 DNA: 45 bases, framed from base 1. The trim is 4 bases for V and 9 bases for J, with a gap of 19 bases between the germline ends. The germline V gene encodes CDR1 MGHRA and CDR2 YSYEKL. Sequenced using an Illumina NovaSeq 6000. TCRalpha and TCRbeta cDNA libraries were constructed by 5'RACE with constant-segment primers, with sample barcodes and unique molecular identifiers being introduced. RNA was extracted from every sample with Trizol reagent. Amplification of the libraries took two PCR steps, and the second step added a second sample barcode plus Illumina TruSeq adapters. The libraries were sequenced on an Illumina NovaSeq using 2 x 150 bp paired-end reads. Concerning the study's data processing: The reads were demultiplexed and collapsed into UMI-guided consensus sequences using migec v1.2.7. Using mixcr v2.1.11, UMI consensuses were aligned to TRA and TRB V and J templates and then assembled into clonotypes. A clonotype was counted as expanded or contracted only if both edgeR and NoisET called the change significant, with noise models trained on biological replicates. For edgeR calls, the thresholds were a false discovery rate-adjusted p below 0.01 and a log2 fold-change of 1. As an exploratory analysis of dynamics, PCA with hierarchical clustering was applied to max-normalized trajectories of the 1000 most abundant clonotypes. The CD4 or CD8 phenotype of responding clones was assigned using the separately sequenced CD4+ and CD8+ repertoires. In TCRdb, the public reads were trimmed at Q25 with fastp and aligned with MiXCR, with productive beta chains retained. Rows are unified per CDR3 protein, each entry keeping the most common DNA and genes. TCRdb assigned the V and J calls; the authors' analysis was not used. Recorded for this sample are roughly 190,000 distinct CDR3 sequences; around 30% of them occurred a single time. The ten most abundant clones make up 9.5% to 12% of the sample.

Details on this clonotype: The specificity of this receptor is unknown. Base qualities were left out, and no much larger clone turns up one base away.

Paper-wide results and their limitations: Clones contracting from day 15 to 85 had balanced CD4/CD8 phenotypes, while a second wave expanding from day 15 to 37 was biased towards CD4+. Some responding clones were detected in pre-infection memory, which suggested that pre-existing cross-reactive memory T cells had joined the SARS-CoV-2 response. SARS-CoV-2 specificity of the second-wave clones peaking on day 37 was not confirmed. Only a couple of mild cases were covered by the study, and larger cohorts that include severe cases with pre-infection samples were considered necessary. Contracting CD4+ clones were found mainly in CM and EM memory subsets, while CD8+ clones were enriched in EMRA.

The rearranged chain carries TRBV4-1 and TRBJ2-1; a tentative D match to TRBD2 spans 6 bases. Sample: PBMCs or a T cell subset sorted from them (not recorded which). This TCR was recovered from an adult woman who had mild COVID-19 (a few samples of this study predate the infection). The sample titles of this study are shuffled in the database, so cell type and time point are left out; the donor was told from shared clones. The sequenced DNA is TGCGCCAGCAGCCTGGAGACTAGTACGGGGGTTGAGCAGTTCTTC. Translated, it reads CASSLETSTGVEQFF.